Listed below are T cell receptor beta chains from one sample, sequenced in a study of T cell repertoires in cytomegalovirus infection. TCRdb re-called the reads through MiXCR, storing one row per CDR3 protein. The sample carries about 130,000 distinct CDR3 sequences, around 30% recorded once. The antigens of these receptors remain unknown. The sequencing used CD8+ T cells from cultured PBMCs, collected from culture after CMV antigen stimulation. The receptors were sampled from a human donor in good health (CMV status not recorded). Some clones in this sample may be carry-over from other donors' samples. Both conserved end residues are part of each CDR3. Fields, in order: V gene, J gene, CDR3 protein.

>TRBV19|TRBJ1-3
CASKDRSSGNTIYF
>TRBV28|TRBJ2-7
CASSLGTAKTYTSYEQYF
>TRBV7-4|TRBJ1-1
CASTYGAEAFF
>TRBV27|TRBJ2-7
CASSGDVPYEQYF
>TRBV2|TRBJ2-7
CAVWDYNYEQYF
>TRBV12-3/TRBV12-4|TRBJ2-5
CASSPGLAAETQYF
>TRBV11-2|TRBJ2-1
CASSLRVSYNEQFF
>TRBV20-1|TRBJ2-3
CSARGLAGALFMADTQYF
>TRBV19|TRBJ2-5
CASSIVGMETQYF
>TRBV7-9|TRBJ2-1
CASSRTGGTYNEQFF
>TRBV5-5|TRBJ1-5
CASSPGGGFNQPQHF
>TRBV7-3|TRBJ2-3
CASSAGETDTQYF
>TRBV5-3|TRBJ1-5
CARSLITLTRLNQPQHF
>TRBV5-4|TRBJ2-3
CASSSNSGGVEDTQYF
>TRBV10-3|TRBJ1-1
CAIRGTGGPPEAFF
>TRBV7-9|TRBJ2-3
CASSGRITDTQYF
>TRBV7-6|TRBJ2-3
CASSLNYLRTDTQYF
>TRBV7-9|TRBJ1-4
CASSPVLGPQGEKLFF
>TRBV15|TRBJ2-7
CATRSEGAPSSYEQYF
>TRBV28|TRBJ2-7
CVSSFPSPYELYF
>TRBV7-2|TRBJ2-1
CASSLGLVIEFF
>TRBV5-1|TRBJ2-2
CASSLPTGNTGELFF
>TRBV10-3|TRBJ1-1
CAISESGEGSTEAFF
>TRBV29-1|TRBJ1-3
CSVEDGGSSGNTIYF
>TRBV4-1|TRBJ1-2
CASSQVGGASYGYTF
>TRBV6-2/TRBV6-3|TRBJ1-1
CASSYPHVVGINTEAFF
>TRBV6-5|TRBJ2-5
CASSFDSNQETQYF
>TRBV5-1|TRBJ2-1
CASSLVAGGLNEQFF
>TRBV6-1|TRBJ2-2
CASSLGGAFYTGELFF
>TRBV25-1|TRBJ1-4
CASSESRPGAEKLFF
>TRBV12-3/TRBV12-4|TRBJ2-4
CASSIRTSGANIQYF
>TRBV6-2/TRBV6-3|TRBJ2-6
CASRSATGGSGANVLTF
>TRBV27|TRBJ1-1
CASSSTITGAVNTEAFF
>TRBV6-6|TRBJ2-5
CASSYFSGGEETQYF
>TRBV15|TRBJ2-5
CATSTSEGLGAQETQYF
>TRBV28|TRBJ2-3
CASTITGVDEQYF
>TRBV6-1|TRBJ1-2
CASSEARRGVYPYGYTF
>TRBV7-8|TRBJ2-3
CASSLDLAGFSDTQYF
>TRBV12-3/TRBV12-4|TRBJ2-1
CASSFRGPDNEQFF
>TRBV10-3|TRBJ1-1
CAISEVGDFVEAFF
>TRBV9|TRBJ2-1
CASGQRGVGDEQFF
>TRBV7-9|TRBJ2-7
CASSGGTGGNYEQYF
>TRBV18|TRBJ2-5
CASSTLQETQYF
>TRBV20-1|TRBJ2-2
CSARSIAGVNPGELFF
>TRBV6-1|TRBJ1-4
CASSESRSEKLFF
>TRBV7-9|TRBJ2-7
CASSLAQTDSHEQYF
>TRBV5-4|TRBJ2-2
CASSLAGTLAGELFF
>TRBV6-1|TRBJ1-3
CASSNSGNTIYF
>TRBV7-9|TRBJ2-2
CASSSREGLNTGELFF
>TRBV6-6|TRBJ1-1
CASSYSGTGVNTEAFF
>TRBV5-1|TRBJ1-1
CASRYPGDTEAFF
>TRBV10-3|TRBJ1-1
CAISESIIGQGVTEAFF
>TRBV4-3|TRBJ2-2
CASSQEPGQTNTGELFF
>TRBV5-6|TRBJ1-1
CASSLLGADTEAFF
>TRBV6-5|TRBJ1-1
CASSSAPGQGVTEAFF
>TRBV7-6|TRBJ2-2
CASSFLATSGGNTGELFF
>TRBV2|TRBJ2-2
CASSSLAVNTGELFF
>TRBV7-2|TRBJ2-3
CASSVTGGLSTDTQYF